The rows below give T cell receptor beta chains drawn from one sample of a study of PD-L1 blockade in urothelial cancer. Clones were read by immunoSEQ multiplex PCR, and TCRdb kept only the in-frame ones, dropping some. This repertoire shows under 130,000 clones, 70% to 85% found once; its top ten account for 2% to 2.5%. The source material was PBMCs, sampled around atezolizumab (anti-PD-L1) treatment. The receptors originated from a man over 45 with urothelial cancer. The CDR3 runs from the conserved cysteine through the conserved F or W. Each record gives: clone size, V gene, D gene, J gene, CDR3 protein, CDR3 DNA. The D gene is left open where the match is weak. Clone size appears in some rows only: once, few, many, or a class for an expanded clone.

abundance: NA; v_gene: TRBV5-1; d_gene: NA; j_gene: TRBJ2-7; CDR3aa: CASSVRATSYEQYF; CDR3nt: TGCGCCAGCAGCGTGAGGGCCACGTCCTACGAGCAGTACTTC
abundance: NA; v_gene: TRBV6-5; d_gene: TRBD1; j_gene: TRBJ1-1; CDR3aa: CASSEGTGRAEAFF; CDR3nt: TGTGCCAGCAGTGAAGGGACAGGGAGGGCTGAAGCTTTCTTT
abundance: NA; v_gene: TRBV7-8; d_gene: TRBD2; j_gene: TRBJ2-5; CDR3aa: CASSEAIAGQHTQETQYF; CDR3nt: TGTGCCAGCAGCGAAGCCATAGCGGGCCAACACACTCAAGAGACCCAGTACTTC
abundance: NA; v_gene: TRBV27; d_gene: TRBD1; j_gene: TRBJ1-6; CDR3aa: CASSFVKGGNSPLHF; CDR3nt: TGTGCCAGCAGTTTCGTAAAAGGGGGCAATTCACCCCTCCACTTT
abundance: few; v_gene: TRBV19; d_gene: NA; j_gene: TRBJ1-2; CDR3aa: CASRDAPGGYTF; CDR3nt: TGTGCCAGTAGGGATGCCCCGGGAGGCTACACCTTC
abundance: NA; v_gene: TRBV7-3; d_gene: TRBD2; j_gene: TRBJ2-5; CDR3aa: CASSQYGTSGRQETQYF; CDR3nt: TGTGCCAGCAGCCAGTACGGGACTAGCGGGAGACAAGAGACCCAGTACTTC
abundance: NA; v_gene: TRBV2; d_gene: NA; j_gene: TRBJ1-1; CDR3aa: CASSDVRLNTEAFF; CDR3nt: TGTGCCAGCAGTGATGTTCGTCTGAACACTGAAGCTTTCTTT
abundance: NA; v_gene: TRBV12-5; d_gene: NA; j_gene: TRBJ2-1; CDR3aa: CASGAGLGSSYNEQFF; CDR3nt: TGTGCTAGTGGTGCCGGACTTGGAAGCTCCTACAATGAGCAGTTCTTC
abundance: NA; v_gene: TRBV5-1; d_gene: NA; j_gene: TRBJ2-7; CDR3aa: CASSPGGGTYEQYF; CDR3nt: TGCGCCAGCAGCCCCGGGGGAGGCACCTACGAGCAGTACTTC
abundance: once; v_gene: TRBV29-1; d_gene: TRBD2; j_gene: TRBJ2-1; CDR3aa: CSVGSGRAAEQFF; CDR3nt: TGCAGCGTCGGTAGCGGGAGGGCCGCTGAGCAGTTCTTC
abundance: NA; v_gene: TRBV7-9; d_gene: NA; j_gene: TRBJ2-7; CDR3aa: CASSLDSSYEQYF; CDR3nt: TGTGCCAGCAGCTTAGACAGCTCCTACGAGCAGTACTTC
abundance: NA; v_gene: TRBV28; d_gene: NA; j_gene: TRBJ1-3; CDR3aa: CASSRVQRNTIYF; CDR3nt: TGTGCCAGCAGCAGGGTACAAAGAAACACCATATATTTT
abundance: NA; v_gene: TRBV27; d_gene: TRBD2; j_gene: TRBJ2-4; CDR3aa: CASSSPSGISKNIQYF; CDR3nt: TGTGCCAGCAGTTCTCCTAGCGGGATTAGCAAAAACATTCAGTACTTC
abundance: NA; v_gene: TRBV18; d_gene: TRBD2; j_gene: TRBJ2-3; CDR3aa: CASSPYGTSGTDTQYF; CDR3nt: TGTGCCAGCTCACCGTATGGGACTAGCGGGACAGATACGCAGTATTTT
abundance: NA; v_gene: TRBV29-1; d_gene: TRBD1; j_gene: TRBJ1-6; CDR3aa: CSVAQGNNSPLHF; CDR3nt: TGCAGCGTTGCACAGGGGAATAATTCACCCCTCCACTTT
abundance: few; v_gene: TRBV19; d_gene: NA; j_gene: TRBJ1-2; CDR3aa: CASNTGSSKYGYTF; CDR3nt: TGTGCCAGTAATACAGGCAGCTCTAAATATGGCTACACCTTC
abundance: NA; v_gene: TRBV7-2; d_gene: NA; j_gene: TRBJ1-4; CDR3aa: CASSPGGQREKLFF; CDR3nt: TGTGCCAGCAGCCCAGGTGGGCAGCGGGAAAAACTGTTTTTT
abundance: NA; v_gene: TRBV9; d_gene: TRBD1; j_gene: TRBJ2-2; CDR3aa: CASSATRGTGANTGELFF; CDR3nt: TGTGCCAGCAGCGCTACTCGAGGGACAGGGGCGAACACCGGGGAGCTGTTTTTT
abundance: few; v_gene: TRBV2; d_gene: TRBD2; j_gene: TRBJ2-1; CDR3aa: CASSPLSGLGLINEQFF; CDR3nt: TGTGCCAGCTCTCCCCTCTCCGGACTAGGCCTAATCAATGAGCAGTTCTTC
abundance: few; v_gene: TRBV14; d_gene: NA; j_gene: TRBJ1-2; CDR3aa: CASSQYYYGYTF; CDR3nt: TGTGCCAGCAGCCAGTATTACTATGGCTACACCTTC
abundance: NA; v_gene: TRBV28; d_gene: TRBD2; j_gene: TRBJ2-2; CDR3aa: CASSLAGVDTGELFF; CDR3nt: TGTGCCAGCAGCTTAGCGGGAGTAGACACCGGGGAGCTGTTTTTT
abundance: NA; v_gene: TRBV11-2; d_gene: TRBD1; j_gene: TRBJ2-3; CDR3aa: CASSTLDRGVDTQYF; CDR3nt: TGTGCCAGCAGTACCCTGGACAGGGGAGTGGATACGCAGTATTTT
abundance: NA; v_gene: TRBV5-1; d_gene: TRBD1; j_gene: TRBJ2-7; CDR3aa: CASSLALRDRGPEQYF; CDR3nt: TGCGCCAGCAGCTTGGCCCTCCGGGACAGGGGGCCCGAGCAGTACTTC
abundance: NA; v_gene: TRBV6-6; d_gene: TRBD1; j_gene: TRBJ2-1; CDR3aa: CASVLDRGWDNEQFF; CDR3nt: TGTGCCAGCGTTCTGGACAGGGGGTGGGACAATGAGCAGTTCTTC
abundance: NA; v_gene: TRBV18; d_gene: TRBD1; j_gene: TRBJ2-1; CDR3aa: CASSPVQGASRDEQFF; CDR3nt: TGTGCCAGCTCACCAGTACAGGGGGCCTCTCGGGATGAGCAGTTCTTC
abundance: NA; v_gene: TRBV28; d_gene: NA; j_gene: TRBJ2-3; CDR3aa: CASSPLPEADTQYF; CDR3nt: TGTGCCAGCAGCCCCCTTCCTGAGGCAGATACGCAGTATTTT
abundance: NA; v_gene: TRBV30; d_gene: NA; j_gene: TRBJ1-2; CDR3aa: CASGPGHAGYTF; CDR3nt: TGTGCCTCGGGCCCGGGACATGCGGGCTACACCTTC
abundance: NA; v_gene: TRBV9; d_gene: TRBD1; j_gene: TRBJ1-1; CDR3aa: CASSATGGAEAFF; CDR3nt: TGTGCCAGCAGCGCGACAGGGGGCGCTGAAGCTTTCTTT
abundance: NA; v_gene: TRBV19; d_gene: NA; j_gene: TRBJ1-1; CDR3aa: CATRFGTNRMNTEAFF; CDR3nt: TGTGCCACCCGATTCGGGACAAACCGCATGAACACTGAAGCTTTCTTT
abundance: few; v_gene: TRBV28; d_gene: TRBD2; j_gene: TRBJ2-7; CDR3aa: CASRGTSGKPFSYEQYF; CDR3nt: TGTGCCAGCAGGGGGACTAGCGGGAAACCGTTCTCCTACGAGCAGTACTTC
abundance: NA; v_gene: TRBV18; d_gene: NA; j_gene: TRBJ2-6; CDR3aa: CASSPIGQLWNSGANVLTF; CDR3nt: TGTGCCAGCTCACCAATAGGACAGCTATGGAACTCTGGGGCCAACGTCCTGACTTTC
abundance: NA; v_gene: TRBV9; d_gene: TRBD2; j_gene: TRBJ2-3; CDR3aa: CASSVGTSGIVTDTQYF; CDR3nt: TGTGCCAGCAGCGTAGGCACTAGCGGGATCGTGACAGATACGCAGTATTTT
abundance: once; v_gene: TRBV27; d_gene: NA; j_gene: TRBJ1-2; CDR3aa: CASSPDPRGGTYGYTF; CDR3nt: TGTGCCAGCAGTCCCGACCCCCGGGGAGGGACCTATGGCTACACCTTC
abundance: NA; v_gene: TRBV5-1; d_gene: NA; j_gene: TRBJ1-4; CDR3aa: CASSYDLGGGNEKLFF; CDR3nt: TGCGCCAGCAGCTATGACTTGGGCGGGGGGAATGAAAAACTGTTTTTT
abundance: NA; v_gene: TRBV18; d_gene: NA; j_gene: TRBJ1-5; CDR3aa: CASSPGLRQPQHF; CDR3nt: TGTGCCAGCTCCCCAGGACTCAGGCAGCCCCAGCATTTT
abundance: NA; v_gene: TRBV11-2; d_gene: NA; j_gene: TRBJ1-5; CDR3aa: CASSAQLRQPQHF; CDR3nt: TGTGCCAGCAGCGCACAGCTTCGTCAGCCCCAGCATTTT
abundance: NA; v_gene: TRBV27; d_gene: NA; j_gene: TRBJ2-7; CDR3aa: CASSRGKDYEQYF; CDR3nt: TGTGCCAGCAGCAGAGGGAAGGACTACGAGCAGTACTTC
abundance: NA; v_gene: TRBV9; d_gene: TRBD1; j_gene: TRBJ2-1; CDR3aa: CASSPDRGRNNEQFF; CDR3nt: TGTGCCAGCAGCCCTGACAGGGGCCGTAACAATGAGCAGTTCTTC
abundance: NA; v_gene: TRBV2; d_gene: NA; j_gene: TRBJ2-2; CDR3aa: CASRADPLRELFF; CDR3nt: TGTGCCAGCAGAGCGGACCCGCTCCGGGAGCTGTTTTTT
abundance: once; v_gene: TRBV6-5; d_gene: TRBD2; j_gene: TRBJ2-4; CDR3aa: CASSYSLAGVLNIQYF; CDR3nt: TGTGCCAGCAGTTACTCGTTGGCGGGAGTGTTAAACATTCAGTACTTC
abundance: NA; v_gene: TRBV30; d_gene: TRBD2; j_gene: TRBJ2-1; CDR3aa: CAWSVRSGRAREQFF; CDR3nt: TGTGCCTGGAGTGTACGTAGCGGGAGGGCCAGGGAGCAGTTCTTC